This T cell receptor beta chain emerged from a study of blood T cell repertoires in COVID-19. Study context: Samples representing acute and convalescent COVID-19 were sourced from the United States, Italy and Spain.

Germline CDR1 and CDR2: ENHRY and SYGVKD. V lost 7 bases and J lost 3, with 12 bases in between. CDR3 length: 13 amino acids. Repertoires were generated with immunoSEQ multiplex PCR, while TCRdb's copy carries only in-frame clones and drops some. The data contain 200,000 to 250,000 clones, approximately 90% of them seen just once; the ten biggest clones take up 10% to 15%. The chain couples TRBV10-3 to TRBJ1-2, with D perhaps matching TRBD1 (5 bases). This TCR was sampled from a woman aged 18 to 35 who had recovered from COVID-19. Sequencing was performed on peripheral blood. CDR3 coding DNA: TGTGCCATCACGGCCCGGGGGGACTATGGCTACACCTTC. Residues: CAITARGDYGYTF.